The rows below give T cell receptor beta chains drawn from one sample of a study of beta chain features in type 1 diabetes. TCRdb's copy holds only in-frame clones and misses some; the assay was immunoSEQ multiplex PCR. The profile shows about 340,000 clones, less than 15% of them singletons. The sample was naive CD4+ T cells from blood. The receptors were sampled from a woman under 30 with type 1 diabetes. The CDR3 runs from the conserved cysteine through the conserved F or W. A D gene is named only where the DNA matches it firmly. The listing skips clone size in some rows; elsewhere it reads once, few, many or a size class.

v_gene	abundance	j_gene	d_gene	CDR3nt	CDR3aa
TRBV2	few	TRBJ2-5	.	TGTGCCACCCGCTCCGGGATCATAGAGACCCAGTACTTC	CATRSGIIETQYF
TRBV2	.	TRBJ1-5	TRBD1	TGTGCCAGCAGCCGACAGGGGGGTGTCGGGGGTCAGCCCCAGCATTTT	CASSRQGGVGGQPQHF
TRBV28	.	TRBJ2-7	TRBD2	TGTGCCAGCAGTTCCCCCCGCGGGGGAGGGAAGGGCGAGCAGTACTTC	CASSSPRGGGKGEQYF
TRBV19	few	TRBJ1-2	TRBD1	TGTGCCAGTACCCCGGGGGACAGGGAGGGCTACACCTTC	CASTPGDREGYTF
TRBV7-9	few	TRBJ2-7	TRBD2	TGTGCCAGCAGCCTCCTAGCGGGAGACTACGAGCAGTACTTC	CASSLLAGDYEQYF
TRBV18	few	TRBJ2-2	.	TGTGCCAGCTCACCGGCCCTAACGACGACAGCCGGGGAGCTGTTTTTT	CASSPALTTTAGELFF
TRBV5-1	.	TRBJ1-2	.	TGCGCCAGCAGCTCGGGACTCCGTGGCTACACCTTC	CASSSGLRGYTF
TRBV7-2	few	TRBJ2-5	.	TGTGCCAGCAGCTTAGGACAGGTGACTCTCCCAGGTGACCAGTACTTC	CASSLGQVTLPGDQYF
TRBV7-2	few	TRBJ2-5	TRBD2	TGTGCCAGCAGGCCTTCTAGCGGGAGAATAGAGACCCAGTACTTC	CASRPSSGRIETQYF
TRBV5-5	.	TRBJ2-7	TRBD1	TGTGCCAGCAGCACAGGGGGCCATTCCTACGAGCAGTACTTC	CASSTGGHSYEQYF
TRBV29-1	.	TRBJ1-1	.	TGCAGCGTTGCAGGGCGGATGAACACTGAAGCTTTCTTT	CSVAGRMNTEAFF
TRBV7-8	.	TRBJ2-2	.	TGTGCCAGCAGCTTAGCGCCGGGAAGAACCGGGGAGCTGTTTTTT	CASSLAPGRTGELFF
TRBV29-1	few	TRBJ2-1	TRBD2	TGCAGCGTTGAACGCGGGAGATCCTACAATGAGCAGTTCTTC	CSVERGRSYNEQFF
TRBV28	.	TRBJ2-3	TRBD2	TGTGCCAGCACGCACCCTAGCGGGAGCACAGATACGCAGTATTTT	CASTHPSGSTDTQYF
TRBV28	few	TRBJ2-1	.	TGTGCCAGCAGTTTACCTCCGACAGGCGTAAAGACTCGTGAGCAGTTCTTC	CASSLPPTGVKTREQFF
TRBV18	few	TRBJ1-1	.	TGTGCCAGCTCCCCAGGGGAGACAGGGAACACTGAAGCTTTCTTT	CASSPGETGNTEAFF
TRBV28	.	TRBJ2-1	TRBD2	TGTGCCAGCAGGCACTCCCAGGCTAGCGGGTACTCCTACAATGAGCAGTTCTTC	CASRHSQASGYSYNEQFF
TRBV7-2	few	TRBJ2-1	.	TGTGCCAGCAGTCGCGGTGGGAGCTCGGGCAATGAGCAGTTCTTC	CASSRGGSSGNEQFF
TRBV7-9	.	TRBJ2-2	TRBD2	TGTGCCAGCAGCTTGATGCGACTAGCTTTCGGGGAGCTGTTTTTT	CASSLMRLAFGELFF
TRBV7-9	.	TRBJ2-3	TRBD2	TGTGCCAGCAGCTCCGGGACTAGCGGGAGTGAGAGTGGAGATACGCAGTATTTT	CASSSGTSGSESGDTQYF
TRBV7-7	.	TRBJ2-5	.	TGTGCCAGCAGCCGACTCCAGGGCCCACAAGAGACCCAGTACTTC	CASSRLQGPQETQYF
TRBV29-1	few	TRBJ1-1	.	TGCAGCGTTGAACCCCGGGGACCGGGGGTCGGTGAGGCTTTCTTT	CSVEPRGPGVGEAFF
TRBV9	.	TRBJ2-1	TRBD1	TGTGCCAGCAGCCCCCTCTACCTGACAGGGTTAAAGGAGGCTGAGCAGTTCTTC	CASSPLYLTGLKEAEQFF
TRBV5-4	.	TRBJ2-5	.	TGTGCCAGCAGCTTAAGTCCAGGTGGGAAGGGGGAGACCCAGTACTTC	CASSLSPGGKGETQYF
TRBV7-9	.	TRBJ2-2	.	TGTGCCAGCAGCGCCTCATACAGGGCCGGGGAGCTGTTTTTT	CASSASYRAGELFF
TRBV19	few	TRBJ1-5	TRBD1	TGTGCCAGTAGTATAGAACGGAGGAGGACAGGGGTCCACTATAGCAATCAGCCCCAGCATTTT	CASSIERRRTGVHYSNQPQHF
TRBV7-2	.	TRBJ2-1	TRBD2	TGTGCCAGCAGTAGCGGGAGCCCCTACAATGAGCAGTTCTTC	CASSSGSPYNEQFF